Presented here are 17 T cell receptor beta chains from one specimen sequenced in a study of radiotherapy plus CTLA-4 blockade in lung cancer. Sequencing was performed with immunoSEQ multiplex PCR; in TCRdb, only in-frame clones are kept and a portion is missing. The sample holds some 110,000 clones; more than 70% are singletons and the top ten take about 2.2%. The material sequenced was peripheral blood, taken from a patient treated with radiotherapy plus ipilimumab. The receptors come from a human donor with non-small cell lung cancer that progressed on radiotherapy plus ipilimumab. Some clones in this sample may be carry-over from other donors' samples.

This clone was found a few times. The V and J genes are TRBV9 and TRBJ1-1, with a tentative D call TRBD1 (6 bases). Germline V lookup: CDR1 SGDLS, CDR2 YYNGEE. CDR3 size: 16 residues. Trimming left V 0 bases short and J 0 bases short, with 12 bases between. The DNA of the CDR3 is TGTGCCAGCAGCGTAGATGGGACACACATGAACACTGAAGCTTTCTTT. It yields the protein CASSVDGTHMNTEAFF.

V usage is TRBV6-1 and J usage is TRBJ1-5; no firm D call. The CDR3 has 13 amino acids. Trimming stripped 5 bases from V and 7 bases from J, with 12 bases between. Germline V gene data show CDR1 as MNHNS and CDR2 as SASEGT. The CDR3 sequence: CASSILMGQPQHF. CDR3 DNA sequence: TGTGCCAGCAGTATACTAATGGGGCAGCCCCAGCATTTT.

The gene calls are TRBV28 and TRBJ2-7; D could derive from TRBD1 or TRBD2 (6 bases each). Germline V gene sequence: CDR1 MDHEN, CDR2 SYDVKM. V gave up 1 base and J gave up 6 bases, with 25 bases separating them. The CDR3 has 18 amino acids. The CDR3 here is CASSLLGGVTGALGEQYF. In nucleotides, the CDR3 is TGTGCCAGCAGTTTATTAGGTGGTGTGACGGGGGCTCTAGGCGAGCAGTACTTC.

The chain combines TRBV5-5 with TRBJ2-2; no definite D call. Germline V gene data show CDR1 as SGHKS and CDR2 as YYEKEE (reference sequence). CDR3 size: 15 residues. The germline V and J ends were trimmed by 2 bases and 3 bases, with 11 bases remaining between them. CDR3 protein: CASSFTGPYTGELFF. The CDR3, as DNA: TGTGCCAGCAGCTTTACCGGGCCATACACCGGGGAGCTGTTTTTT. The full variable domain, its missing parts supplied by reference TRBV5-5 and TRBJ2-2, is DAGVTQSPTHLIKTRGQQVTLRCSPISGHKSVSWYQQVLGQGPQFIFQYYEKEERGRGNFPDRFSARQFPNYSSELNVNALLLGDSALYLCASSFTGPYTGELFFGEGSRLTVL.

The V call is TRBV30, the J call TRBJ1-6; 9 bases agree with TRBD1. Germline V CDR1 and CDR2: GTSNPN, SVGIG (reference sequence). The V segment lost 3 bases and the J segment 3 bases; nucleotides outside the gene matches: 6. The CDR3 is 16 amino acids. CDR3: CAWRPMTGGYNSPLHF. The CDR3 nucleotides read TGTGCCTGGAGACCGATGACAGGGGGCTATAATTCACCCCTCCACTTT.

This chain links TRBV4-3 with TRBJ1-6; TRBD1 might be the D (5 bases). The CDR3 length is 14 residues. V was cut by 0 bases and J by 18 bases, with 18 bases left in between. The germline CDR1 and CDR2 sequences are LGHNA and YSLEER. In DNA form, the CDR3 reads TGCGCCAGCAGCCAAGAACGGCAGGGCCTTTCCCCCCACTTT. This codes for CASSQERQGLSPHF.

The rearrangement uses TRBV6-5 and TRBJ1-4, with D possibly TRBD1 on 5 matching bases. The germline V gene has CDR1 MNHEY and CDR2 SVGAGI. This CDR3 region has 15 residues. Trimming took off 2 bases at V and 7 bases at J, with 14 bases between the two ends. CDR3: CASSYARGGSEKLFF. Written as DNA, the CDR3 is TGTGCCAGCAGTTACGCGAGGGGAGGAAGTGAAAAACTGTTTTTT.

The V and J genes are TRBV19 and TRBJ2-7, with D unresolved. The CDR3 extends over 14 amino acids. Trimming took off 3 bases at V and 0 bases at J, with 9 bases between the two ends. Germline-derived CDR1 and CDR2 are LNHDA and SQIVND (reference sequence). DNA for the CDR3: TGTGCCAGTAGTATTTCCGAGACCTCCTACGAGCAGTACTTC. Protein product: CASSISETSYEQYF.

The CDR3 bases are TGTGCCTCAGCGGGACAACTCGAGCAGTTCTTC. Its protein product is CASAGQLEQFF. This sequence joins TRBV7-9 and TRBJ2-1, with D perhaps TRBD2 (7 bases). From germline, CDR1 is SEHNR and CDR2 FQNEAQ (reference sequence). Trimming cost V 11 bases and J 10 bases, with 15 bases left between them. The CDR3 has 11 residues. Full variable domain (outside the CDR3, taken from reference TRBV7-9 and TRBJ2-1): DTGVSQNPRHKITKRGQNVTFRCDPISEHNRLYWYRQTLGQGPEFLTYFQNEAQLEKSRLLSDRFSAERPKGSFSTLEIQRTEQGDSAMYLCASAGQLEQFFGPGTRLTVL.

Only a few counts were recorded for this clone. This chain connects TRBV6-4 to TRBJ2-3, with 8 bases fitting TRBD2. The V gene's germline CDR1 is MRHNA and CDR2 SNTAGT. V lost 2 bases and J lost 4; bases outside the gene matches: 5. CDR3 size: 15 residues. The CDR3 coding sequence is TGTGCCAGCAGTGACGTTTCGGGGGGGCCAGATACGCAGTATTTT. The encoded protein is CASSDVSGGPDTQYF.

The rearrangement links TRBV9 to TRBJ2-2, with 8 bases aligning to TRBD2. This CDR3 is built from 18 residues. Germline trimming cut 2 bases from V and 0 bases from J; bases unmatched to any gene: 9. CDR1 is SGDLS and CDR2 is YYNGEE in the germline V gene. The CDR3 DNA sequence: TGTGCCAGCAGCGTTCGTCCCAGCGGGGGCCCGAACACCGGGGAGCTGTTTTTT. Encoded protein: CASSVRPSGGPNTGELFF.

This clone was found a few times. V is TRBV6-5 and J is TRBJ2-3, with D perhaps TRBD2 (6 bases). With 2 bases removed from V and 2 bases from J, the gap between germline ends came to 8 bases. The CDR3 is made up of 14 amino acids. CDR1 and CDR2 from the germline V gene are MNHEY and SVGAGI. The CDR3: CASSYRETTDTQYF. CDR3 coding DNA: TGTGCCAGCAGTTACCGGGAGACCACAGATACGCAGTATTTT.

A word on this clone: A junction boundary mismatches the germline segment, possibly from a read error. J is TRBJ1-2 and V is TRBV7-9; 8 bases align to TRBD1. Per germline, CDR1 SEHNR and CDR2 FQNEAQ (reference sequence). The CDR3 consists of 13 residues. CDR3 amino acids: CAGSTGGNYGYTF. The CDR3 nucleotides read TGTGCCGGCAGCACAGGGGGTAACTATGGCTACACCTTC.

The gene calls are TRBV5-4 and TRBJ1-2; D is unclear. Germline CDR1 is SGHNT and CDR2 is YYREEE (reference sequence). The ends were cut back, 1 base at V and 7 bases at J, with 5 bases in the middle. The CDR3 runs to 11 residues. The CDR3 nucleotides read TGTGCCAGCAGCTTGTCGGGTGGCTACACCTTC. It yields the protein CASSLSGGYTF. Full variable domain (outside the CDR3, taken from reference TRBV5-4 and TRBJ1-2): ETGVTQSPTHLIKTRGQQVTLRCSSQSGHNTVSWYQQALGQGPQFIFQYYREEENGRGNFPPRFSGLQFPNYSSELNVNALELDDSALYLCASSLSGGYTFGSGTRLTVV.

The CDR3 bases are TGTGCCAGCTCACCGAGACAGGTACCCTACGAGCAGTACTTC. Translation: CASSPRQVPYEQYF. V gene TRBV18 combines with J gene TRBJ2-7, with a tentative D call TRBD1 (6 bases). The CDR3 runs 14 residues. The V gene's germline CDR1 is KGHSH and CDR2 LQKENI. V was clipped by 3 bases and J by 2 bases, with 11 bases between them.

This clone was picked up a small number of times. The V and J genes are TRBV5-1 and TRBJ1-1, with 7 bases matching TRBD1. Unmatched junction bases numbered 2, after V lost 9 bases and J lost 3 bases. Germline V gene data show CDR1 as SGHRS and CDR2 as YFSETQ. The CDR3 loop spans 11 amino acids. CDR3 DNA sequence: TGCGCCACCAGGGGGGACACTGAAGCTTTCTTT. It specifies CATRGDTEAFF.

The chain combines TRBV9 with TRBJ2-2; D perhaps matches TRBD1 (6 bases). Trimming took 0 bases from V and 2 from J, leaving 11 bases between them. The length of the CDR3 is 16 residues. CDR1 SGDLS and CDR2 YYNGEE come from the germline V gene. The CDR3, as DNA: TGTGCCAGCAGCGTAGGTGGGACACTTAACACCGGGGAGCTGTTTTTT. This sequence encodes CASSVGGTLNTGELFF.